This TCR beta chain derives from a study of T cell changes during pregnancy in multiple sclerosis. This CDR3 region has 14 residues. Germline CDR1 is LNHDA and CDR2 is SQIVND (reference sequence). V lost 3 bases and J lost 0, with 8 bases in between. The repertoire was sequenced with immunoSEQ multiplex PCR; TCRdb's copy has only in-frame clones and lacks some. The table records 65,000 to 80,000 clones, approximately 95% of them present only once. This clonotype was obtained from a female donor with multiple sclerosis, enrolled in a pregnancy study. The chain has TRBV19 and TRBJ1-1; D remains unclear. The input for sequencing was peripheral blood, taken in the first trimester of pregnancy. The CDR3 DNA is TGTGCCAGTAGTATCGTCAGTATGAACACTGAAGCTTTCTTT. Translating it yields CASSIVSMNTEAFF.